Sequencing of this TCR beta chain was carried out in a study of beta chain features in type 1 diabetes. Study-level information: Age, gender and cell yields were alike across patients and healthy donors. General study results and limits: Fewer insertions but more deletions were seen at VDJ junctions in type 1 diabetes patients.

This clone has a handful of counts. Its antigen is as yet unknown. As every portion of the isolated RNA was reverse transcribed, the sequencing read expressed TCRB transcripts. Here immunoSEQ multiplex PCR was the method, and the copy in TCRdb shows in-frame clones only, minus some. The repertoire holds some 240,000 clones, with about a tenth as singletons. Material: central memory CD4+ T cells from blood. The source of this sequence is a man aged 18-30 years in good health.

The DNA of the CDR3 is TGTGCCAGCAGAAGGACAGGGACGGGGGAAAAACTGTTTTTT. The encoded protein is CASRRTGTGEKLFF. V is TRBV6-5 and J is TRBJ1-4, with TRBD1 matching over 8 bases. Germline assignment: CDR1 MNHEY and CDR2 SVGAGI. The CDR3 spans 14 residues. The ends lost 6 bases at V and 8 bases at J; junction bases unmatched: 8.